This TCR beta chain derives from a study of T cell repertoires in aging, cancer and after chemotherapy. Study context: Six age groups, ranging from 30 or younger to 70 or older, included the donors. Clear clonal overlap appeared across healthy donor samples taken over several months to years. Notes on the study in general: No conclusions about immunological memory after chemotherapy can be drawn from the repertoire data.

A few counts support this clonotype. No antigen is known for it. There are 12 residues in the CDR3. CDR1 is SQVTM and CDR2 is ANQGSEA in the germline V gene. Trimming left V 7 bases short and J 6 bases short, with 13 bases between. Amplification of TCR beta used genomic DNA extracted from peripheral blood. Multiplex touch-down PCR with TRB-A/B primers amplified rearranged V-D-J TRB sequences. TCRdb used MiXCR to reprocess the multiplex PCR reads, holding one entry per CDR3 protein. This table has more than 9,000 distinct CDR3 sequences, around 32% appearing once. The chain employs TRBV29-1 and TRBJ1-5; D is undetermined. This receptor was identified in a human donor in good health. The sample consisted of blood. DNA for the CDR3: TGCAGCGCCGCCTCCCCGGGTCAGCCCCAGCATTTT. It encodes CSAASPGQPQHF. Full variable domain (missing parts from reference TRBV29-1 and TRBJ1-5): SAVISQKPSRDICQRGTSLTIQCQVDSQVTMMFWYRQQPGQSLTLIATANQGSEATYESGFVIDKFPISRPNLTFSTLTVSNMSPEDSSIYLCSAASPGQPQHFGDGTRLSIL.